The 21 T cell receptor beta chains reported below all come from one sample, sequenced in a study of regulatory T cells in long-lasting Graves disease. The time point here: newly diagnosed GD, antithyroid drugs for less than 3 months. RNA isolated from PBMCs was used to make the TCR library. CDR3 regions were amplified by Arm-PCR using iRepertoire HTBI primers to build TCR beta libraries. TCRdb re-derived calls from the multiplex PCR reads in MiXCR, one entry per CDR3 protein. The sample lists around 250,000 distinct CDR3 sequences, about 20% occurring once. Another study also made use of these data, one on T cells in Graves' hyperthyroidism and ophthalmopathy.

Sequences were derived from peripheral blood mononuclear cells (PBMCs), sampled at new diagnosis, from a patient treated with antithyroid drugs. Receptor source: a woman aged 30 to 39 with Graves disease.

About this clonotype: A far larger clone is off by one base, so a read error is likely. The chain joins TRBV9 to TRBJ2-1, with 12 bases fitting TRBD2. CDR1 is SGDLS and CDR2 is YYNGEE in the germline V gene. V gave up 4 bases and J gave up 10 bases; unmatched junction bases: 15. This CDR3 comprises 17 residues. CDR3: CASSRSLTSGGIYEQFF. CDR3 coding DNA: TGTGCCAGCAGCCGCTCACTCACTAGCGGGGGGATTTACGAGCAGTTCTTC.

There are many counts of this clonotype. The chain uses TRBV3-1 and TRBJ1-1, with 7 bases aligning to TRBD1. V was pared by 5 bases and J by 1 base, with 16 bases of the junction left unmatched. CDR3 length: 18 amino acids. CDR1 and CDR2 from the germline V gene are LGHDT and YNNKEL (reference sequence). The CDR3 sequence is CASSKRRTGQKENTEAFF. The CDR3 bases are TGTGCCAGCAGCAAAAGGAGGACAGGACAAAAGGAGAACACTGAAGCTTTCTTT. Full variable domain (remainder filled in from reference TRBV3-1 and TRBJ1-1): DTAVSQTPKYLVTQMGNDKSIKCEQNLGHDTMYWYKQDSKKFLKIMFSYNNKELIINETVPNRFSPKSPDKAHLNLHINSLELGDSAVYFCASSKRRTGQKENTEAFFGQGTRLTVV.

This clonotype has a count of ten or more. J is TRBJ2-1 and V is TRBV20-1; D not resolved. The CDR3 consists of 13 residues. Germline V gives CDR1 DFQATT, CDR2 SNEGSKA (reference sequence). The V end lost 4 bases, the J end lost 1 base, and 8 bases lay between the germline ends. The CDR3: CSAIHGSYNEQFF. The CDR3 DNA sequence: TGCAGTGCTATACATGGGTCCTACAATGAGCAGTTCTTC.

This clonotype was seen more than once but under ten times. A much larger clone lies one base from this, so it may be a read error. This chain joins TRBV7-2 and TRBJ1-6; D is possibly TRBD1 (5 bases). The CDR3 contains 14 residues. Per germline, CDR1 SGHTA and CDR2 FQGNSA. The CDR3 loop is CASSPWPGQSPFHF. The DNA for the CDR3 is TGTGCCAGCAGCCCATGGCCAGGGCAGTCACCCTTCCACTTT.

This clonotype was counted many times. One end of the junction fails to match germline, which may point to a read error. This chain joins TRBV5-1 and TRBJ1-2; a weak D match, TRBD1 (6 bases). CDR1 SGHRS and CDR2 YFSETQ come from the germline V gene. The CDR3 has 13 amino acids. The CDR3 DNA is TGTGCCAGCAGCTTGTTGGGGGCTCGAGGCTACACCTTC. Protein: CASSLLGARGYTF. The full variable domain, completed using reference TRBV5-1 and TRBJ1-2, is KAGVTQTPRYLIKTRGQQVTLSCSPISGHRSVSWYQQTPGQGLQFLFEYFSETQRNKGNFPGRFSGRQFSNSRSEMNVSTLELGDSALYLCASSLLGARGYTFGSGTRLTVV.

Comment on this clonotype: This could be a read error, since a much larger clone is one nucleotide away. The CDR3 here is CASSVTSGGRADTQYF. Written as DNA, the CDR3 is TGTGCCAGCAGTGTGACTAGCGGGGGACGGGCAGATACGCAGTATTTT. The chain links TRBV2 to TRBJ2-3, with 12 bases aligning to TRBD2. V lost 4 bases, J lost 4 bases, and 6 bases stayed unmatched. CDR3 length: 16 residues. The germline V gene encodes CDR1 SNHLY and CDR2 FYNNEI.

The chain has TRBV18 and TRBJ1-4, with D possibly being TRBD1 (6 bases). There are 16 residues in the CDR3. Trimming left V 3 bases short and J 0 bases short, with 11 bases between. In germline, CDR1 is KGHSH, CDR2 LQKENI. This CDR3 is CASSPGQYATNEKLFF. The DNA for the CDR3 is TGTGCCAGCTCACCTGGACAGTATGCAACTAATGAAAAACTGTTTTTT.

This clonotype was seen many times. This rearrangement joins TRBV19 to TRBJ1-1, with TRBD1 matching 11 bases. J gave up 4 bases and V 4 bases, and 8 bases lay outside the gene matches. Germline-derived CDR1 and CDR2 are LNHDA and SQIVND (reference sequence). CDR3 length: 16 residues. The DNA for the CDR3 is TGTGCCAGTAGTACCCCGCCCGGGACAGGGGGCACTGAAGCTTTCTTT. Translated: CASSTPPGTGGTEAFF.

The CDR3 spells CASSDSSKGNTEAFF. In DNA, the CDR3 is TGTGCCAGCAGTGACTCCTCAAAGGGTAACACTGAAGCTTTCTTT. The V gene is TRBV6-4, the J gene TRBJ1-1; D gene unclear. The CDR3 sequence is 15 residues long. V was pared by 0 bases and J by 2 bases, with 10 bases between. Germline CDR1 MRHNA, CDR2 SNTAGT.

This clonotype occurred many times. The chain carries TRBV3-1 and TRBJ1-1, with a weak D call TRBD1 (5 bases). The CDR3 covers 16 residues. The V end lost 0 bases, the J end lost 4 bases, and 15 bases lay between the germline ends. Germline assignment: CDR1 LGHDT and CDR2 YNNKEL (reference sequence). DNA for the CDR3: TGTGCCAGCAGCCAAGAGGGCAACAGGTGGATCACTGAAGCTTTCTTT. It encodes CASSQEGNRWITEAFF.

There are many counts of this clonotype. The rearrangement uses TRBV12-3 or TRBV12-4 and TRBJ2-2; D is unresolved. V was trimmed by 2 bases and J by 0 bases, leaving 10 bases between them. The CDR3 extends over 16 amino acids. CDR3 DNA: TGTGCCAGCAGTTTACGAAGGAACACGAACACCGGGGAGCTGTTTTTT. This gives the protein CASSLRRNTNTGELFF.

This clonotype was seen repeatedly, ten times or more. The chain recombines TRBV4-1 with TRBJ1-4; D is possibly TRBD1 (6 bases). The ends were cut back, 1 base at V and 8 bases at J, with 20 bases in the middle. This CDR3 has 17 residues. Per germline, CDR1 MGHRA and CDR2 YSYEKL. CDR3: CASSQGHGGALGEKLFF. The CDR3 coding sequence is TGCGCCAGCAGCCAAGGCCACGGGGGGGCCCTCGGCGAAAAACTGTTTTTT.

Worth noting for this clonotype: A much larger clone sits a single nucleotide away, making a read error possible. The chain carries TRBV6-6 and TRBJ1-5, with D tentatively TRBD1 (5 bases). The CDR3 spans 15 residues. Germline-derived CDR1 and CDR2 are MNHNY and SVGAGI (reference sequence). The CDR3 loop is CASGYPRGGNQPQHF. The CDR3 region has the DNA TGTGCCAGCGGTTACCCTAGGGGTGGCAATCAGCCCCAGCATTTT.

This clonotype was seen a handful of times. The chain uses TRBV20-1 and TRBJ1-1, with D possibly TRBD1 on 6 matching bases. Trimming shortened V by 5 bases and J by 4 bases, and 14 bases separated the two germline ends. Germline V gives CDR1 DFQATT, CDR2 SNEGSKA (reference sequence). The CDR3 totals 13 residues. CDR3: CSAHSIGGTEAFF. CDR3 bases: TGCAGTGCTCATTCAATAGGGGGCACTGAAGCTTTCTTT.

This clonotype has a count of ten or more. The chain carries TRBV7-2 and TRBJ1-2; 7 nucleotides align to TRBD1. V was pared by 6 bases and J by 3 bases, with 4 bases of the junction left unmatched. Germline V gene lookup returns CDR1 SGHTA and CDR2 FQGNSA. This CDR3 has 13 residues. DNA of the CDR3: TGTGCCAGCAGACGGGACAGTTACTATGGCTACACCTTC. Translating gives CASRRDSYYGYTF. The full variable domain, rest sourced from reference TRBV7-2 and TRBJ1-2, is GAGVSQSPSNKVTEKGKDVELRCDPISGHTALYWYRQSLGQGLEFLIYFQGNSAPDKSGLPSDRFSAERTGGSVSTLTIQRTQQEDSAVYLCASRRDSYYGYTFGSGTRLTVV.

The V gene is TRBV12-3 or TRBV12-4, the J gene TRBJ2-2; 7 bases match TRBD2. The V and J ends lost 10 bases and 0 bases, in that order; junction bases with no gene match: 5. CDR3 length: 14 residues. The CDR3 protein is CATLAGSNTGELFF. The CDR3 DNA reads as TGTGCCACCTTAGCGGGTTCGAACACCGGGGAGCTGTTTTTT.

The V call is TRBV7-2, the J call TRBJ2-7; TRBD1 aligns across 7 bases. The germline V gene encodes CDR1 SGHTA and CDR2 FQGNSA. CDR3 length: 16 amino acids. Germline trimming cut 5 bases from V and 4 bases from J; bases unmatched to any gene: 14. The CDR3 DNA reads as TGTGCCAGCAGCCCCTTCGGTGGGGACAGATCATACGAGCAGTACTTC. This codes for CASSPFGGDRSYEQYF.

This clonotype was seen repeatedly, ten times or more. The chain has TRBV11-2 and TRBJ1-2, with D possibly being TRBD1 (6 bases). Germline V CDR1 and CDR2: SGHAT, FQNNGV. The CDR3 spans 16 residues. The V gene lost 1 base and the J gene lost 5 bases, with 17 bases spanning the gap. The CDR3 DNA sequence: TGTGCCAGCAGCTTAGTGCGGGGGCGCTTTGGGTATGGCTACACCTTC. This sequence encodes CASSLVRGRFGYGYTF.

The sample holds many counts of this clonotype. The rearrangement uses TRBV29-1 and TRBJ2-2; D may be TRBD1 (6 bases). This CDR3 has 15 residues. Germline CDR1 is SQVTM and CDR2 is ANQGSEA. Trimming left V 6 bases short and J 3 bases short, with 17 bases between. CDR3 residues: CSVAMSTGDTGELFF. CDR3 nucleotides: TGCAGCGTCGCAATGTCGACAGGCGACACCGGGGAGCTGTTTTTT.

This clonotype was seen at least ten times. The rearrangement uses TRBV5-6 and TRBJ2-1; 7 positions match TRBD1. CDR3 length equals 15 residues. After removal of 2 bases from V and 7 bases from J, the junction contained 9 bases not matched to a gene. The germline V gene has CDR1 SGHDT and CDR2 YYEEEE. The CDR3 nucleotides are TGTGCCAGCAGCTTTTTAGGGACAGCTAAGAATGAGCAGTTCTTC. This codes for CASSFLGTAKNEQFF.

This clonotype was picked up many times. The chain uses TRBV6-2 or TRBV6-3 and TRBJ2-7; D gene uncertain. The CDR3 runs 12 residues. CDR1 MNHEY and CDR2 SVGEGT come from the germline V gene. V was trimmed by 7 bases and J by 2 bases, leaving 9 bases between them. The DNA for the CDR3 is TGTGCCAGCAAAACAGAGACCTACGAGCAGTACTTC. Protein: CASKTETYEQYF.